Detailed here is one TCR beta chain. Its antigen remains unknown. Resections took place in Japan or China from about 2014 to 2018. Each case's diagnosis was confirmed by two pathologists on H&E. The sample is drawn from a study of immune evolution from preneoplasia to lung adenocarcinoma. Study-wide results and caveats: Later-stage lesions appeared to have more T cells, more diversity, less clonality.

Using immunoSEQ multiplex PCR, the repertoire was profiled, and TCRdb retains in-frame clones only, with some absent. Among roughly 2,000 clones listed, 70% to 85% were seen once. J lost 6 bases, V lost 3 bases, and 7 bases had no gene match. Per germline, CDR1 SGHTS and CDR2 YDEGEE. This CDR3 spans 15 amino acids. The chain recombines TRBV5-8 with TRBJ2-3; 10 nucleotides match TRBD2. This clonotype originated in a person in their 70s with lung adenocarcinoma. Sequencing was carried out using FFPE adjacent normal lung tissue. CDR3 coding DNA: TGTGCCAGCAGCTGGAGCGGGAGGGCCATGGATACGCAGTATTTT. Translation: CASSWSGRAMDTQYF.